This entry features one TCR beta chain sequence. A read error may account for a junction end that differs from germline. The data derive from a study of CD8+ T cells in alopecia areata. Study details: Treatment of the treated patients consisted of oral tofacitinib, 5 to 10 mg twice daily. Tofacitinib therapy lasting 6 to 18 months was followed by 6 months off drug.

cDNA serving as the sequencing template came from extracted, reverse transcribed RNA. Repertoires were generated with immunoSEQ multiplex PCR, while TCRdb's copy carries only in-frame clones and drops some. The sample shows some 170,000 clones, about 72% of them seen only once. The CDR3 loop spans 13 amino acids. Per germline, CDR1 SSHAT and CDR2 FNYEAQ (reference sequence). The TCR sequence derives from a human donor with alopecia areata. The chain uses TRBV7-7 and TRBJ1-1; tentative D call: TRBD1 (5 bases). This specimen consisted of CD8+ T cells sorted from blood, obtained at week 0. The CDR3 bases are TGTGCTAGCAGCTTAGTTCTAGGGGACGAAGCTTTCTTT. It translates to CASSLVLGDEAFF.